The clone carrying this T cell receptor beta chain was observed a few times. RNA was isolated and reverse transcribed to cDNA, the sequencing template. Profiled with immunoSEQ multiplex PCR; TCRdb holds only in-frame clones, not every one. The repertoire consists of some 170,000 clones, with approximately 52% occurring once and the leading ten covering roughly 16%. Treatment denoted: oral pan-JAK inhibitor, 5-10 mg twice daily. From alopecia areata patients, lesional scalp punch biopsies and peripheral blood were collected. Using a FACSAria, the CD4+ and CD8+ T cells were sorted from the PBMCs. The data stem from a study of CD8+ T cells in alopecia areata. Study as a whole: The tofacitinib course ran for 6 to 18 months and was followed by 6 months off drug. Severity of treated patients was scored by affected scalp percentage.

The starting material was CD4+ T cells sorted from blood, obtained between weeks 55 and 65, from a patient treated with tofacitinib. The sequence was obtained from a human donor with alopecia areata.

The CDR3 nucleotides read TGTGCCAGCAGCACGGGACTAGCGTACACAGATACGCAGTATTTT. Encoded protein: CASSTGLAYTDTQYF. V and J are TRBV5-6 and TRBJ2-3, with 10 bases aligning to TRBD2. The V segment lost 4 bases and the J segment 2 bases; nucleotides outside the gene matches: 4. CDR3 length: 15 amino acids. Germline V gene lookup returns CDR1 SGHDT and CDR2 YYEEEE.